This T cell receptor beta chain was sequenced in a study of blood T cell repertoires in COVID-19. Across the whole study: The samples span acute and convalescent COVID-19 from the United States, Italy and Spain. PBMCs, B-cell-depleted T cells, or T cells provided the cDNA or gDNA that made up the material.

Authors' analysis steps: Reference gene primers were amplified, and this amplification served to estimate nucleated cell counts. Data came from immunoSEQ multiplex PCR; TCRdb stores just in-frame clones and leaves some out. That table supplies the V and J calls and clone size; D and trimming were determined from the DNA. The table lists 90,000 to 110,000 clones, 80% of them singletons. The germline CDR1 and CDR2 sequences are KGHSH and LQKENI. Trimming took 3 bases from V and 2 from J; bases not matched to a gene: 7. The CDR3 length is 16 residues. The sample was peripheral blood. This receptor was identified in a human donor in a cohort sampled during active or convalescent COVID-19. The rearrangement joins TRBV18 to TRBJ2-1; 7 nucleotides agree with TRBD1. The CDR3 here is CASSPLTGPAYNEQFF. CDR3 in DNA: TGTGCCAGCTCACCGCTGACAGGGCCAGCCTACAATGAGCAGTTCTTC.